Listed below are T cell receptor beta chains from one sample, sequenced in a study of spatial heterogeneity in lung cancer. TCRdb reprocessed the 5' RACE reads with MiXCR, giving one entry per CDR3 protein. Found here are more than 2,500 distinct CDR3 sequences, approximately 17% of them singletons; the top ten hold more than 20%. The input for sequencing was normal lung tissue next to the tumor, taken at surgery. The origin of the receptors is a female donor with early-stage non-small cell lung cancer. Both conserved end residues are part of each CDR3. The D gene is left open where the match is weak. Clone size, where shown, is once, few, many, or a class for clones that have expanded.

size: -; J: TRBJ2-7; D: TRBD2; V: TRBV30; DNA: TGTGCCTGGAGTAAACTAGCGGGGACTCGAGCCTACGAGCAGTACTTC; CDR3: CAWSKLAGTRAYEQYF
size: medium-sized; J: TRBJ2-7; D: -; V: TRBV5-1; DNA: TGCGCCAGCAGCTTGGATGTGACAATCTCCTACGAGCAGTACTTC; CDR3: CASSLDVTISYEQYF
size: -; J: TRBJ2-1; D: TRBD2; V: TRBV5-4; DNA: TGTGCCAGCAGCTTCCCTAGCGGGGGGGCCGATGAGCAGTTCTTC; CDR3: CASSFPSGGADEQFF
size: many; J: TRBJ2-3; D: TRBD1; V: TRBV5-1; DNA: TGCGCCAGCAGCTTGAACAGGGGAATATCAGATACGCAGTATTTT; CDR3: CASSLNRGISDTQYF
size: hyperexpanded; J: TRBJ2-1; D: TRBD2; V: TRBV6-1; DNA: TGTGCCAGCACCGATTCTGGGACTAGCAATGAGCAGTTCTTC; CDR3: CASTDSGTSNEQFF
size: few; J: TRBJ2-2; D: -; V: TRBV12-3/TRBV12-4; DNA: TGTGCCAGCAGTTTGGCAGGGGCTGAAACCGGGGAGCTGTTTTTT; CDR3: CASSLAGAETGELFF
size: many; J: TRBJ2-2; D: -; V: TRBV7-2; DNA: TGTGCCAGCAGCTTAGCCACGGGAGCGAGCGGGGAGCTGTTTTTT; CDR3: CASSLATGASGELFF
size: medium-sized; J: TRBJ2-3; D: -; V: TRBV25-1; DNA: TGTGCCACCTTAGCGGCTACAGATACGCAGTATTTT; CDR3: CATLAATDTQYF
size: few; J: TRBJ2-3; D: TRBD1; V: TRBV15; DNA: TGTGCCACCAGCAGCACCGGGACAGGGACCACTAGCACAGATACGCAGTATTTT; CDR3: CATSSTGTGTTSTDTQYF
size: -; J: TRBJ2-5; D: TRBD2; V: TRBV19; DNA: TGTGCCAGTAGTAGGACTAGCGATCAAGAGACCCAGTACTTC; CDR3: CASSRTSDQETQYF
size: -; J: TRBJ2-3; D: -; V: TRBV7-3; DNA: TGTGCCAGCAGCATGGGTGTGGCCATGGATACGCAGTATTTT; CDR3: CASSMGVAMDTQYF
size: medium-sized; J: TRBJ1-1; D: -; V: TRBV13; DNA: TGTGCCAGCAGCATAAGACAGGTCTTCGACATGAACACTGAAGCTTTCTTT; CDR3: CASSIRQVFDMNTEAFF
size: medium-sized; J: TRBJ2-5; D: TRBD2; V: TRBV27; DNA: TGTGCCAGCAGGACTCTAGCGGGAGCCGCTTTAGAGACCCAGTACTTC; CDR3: CASRTLAGAALETQYF
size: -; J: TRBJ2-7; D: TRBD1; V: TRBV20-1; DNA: TGCAGTGCTAGAGATCGGGACAGGGACTACGAGCAGTACTTC; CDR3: CSARDRDRDYEQYF
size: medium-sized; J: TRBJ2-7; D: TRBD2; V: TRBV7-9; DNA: TGTGCCAGCAGCTGGGGGGGAAGCGTACCCGAGCAGTACTTC; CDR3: CASSWGGSVPEQYF
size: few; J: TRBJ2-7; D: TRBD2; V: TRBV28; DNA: TGTGCCAGCAGTTTGGAAGCGGGAGGGCCGTGGGAGCAGTACTTC; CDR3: CASSLEAGGPWEQYF
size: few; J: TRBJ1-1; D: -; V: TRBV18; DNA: TGTGCCAGCTCATCAGGGGCGGGGGTCACTGAAGCTTTCTTT; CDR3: CASSSGAGVTEAFF
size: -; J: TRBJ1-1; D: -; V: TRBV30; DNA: TGTGCCTGGAGTCACCCAAACACTGAAGCTTTCTTT; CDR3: CAWSHPNTEAFF
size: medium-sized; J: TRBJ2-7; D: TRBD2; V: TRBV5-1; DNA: TGCGCCAGCAGCCTCGGGACTAGCAACTACGAGCAGTACTTC; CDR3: CASSLGTSNYEQYF
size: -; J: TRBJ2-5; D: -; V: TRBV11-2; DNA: TGTGCCAGCAGCTTAGAGGGCAGGCCAGGGGAGACCCAGTACTTC; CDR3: CASSLEGRPGETQYF
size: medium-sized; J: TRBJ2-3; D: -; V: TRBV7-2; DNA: TGTGCCTCCCCACCGAGGGGCGCGGGGCAGTATTTT; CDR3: CASPPRGAGQYF
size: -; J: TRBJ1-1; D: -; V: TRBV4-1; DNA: TGCGCCAGCAGCCAAGTATTGACTCGGGCAGCTAACACTGAAGCTTTCTTT; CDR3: CASSQVLTRAANTEAFF
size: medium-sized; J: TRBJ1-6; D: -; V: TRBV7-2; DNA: TGTGCCAGCAGCTTATCATCGACTCACCTCCACTTT; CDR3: CASSLSSTHLHF
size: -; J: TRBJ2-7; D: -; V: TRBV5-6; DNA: TGTGCCAGCAGTTTTGGACCGGGAGCTATGTCCTACGAGCAGTACTTC; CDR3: CASSFGPGAMSYEQYF
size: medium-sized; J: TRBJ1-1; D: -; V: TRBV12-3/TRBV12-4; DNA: TGTGCCAGCAGTTTAGGCCCCCTTGAGGGGGGGGCTTTCTTT; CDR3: CASSLGPLEGGAFF
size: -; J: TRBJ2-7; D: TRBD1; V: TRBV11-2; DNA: TGTGCCAGCAGCTTCGACAGGGGAGGTATCTACGAGCAGTACTTC; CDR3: CASSFDRGGIYEQYF
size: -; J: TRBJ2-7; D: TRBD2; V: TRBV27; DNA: TGTGCCAGCCGACTAGCGGGAGGGGGGGCCTACGAGCAGTACTTC; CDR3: CASRLAGGGAYEQYF